These 22 T cell receptor beta chains share one sample of origin, sequenced in a study of shared clonotypes between healthy human individuals. The protocol was immunoSEQ multiplex PCR, while the TCRdb copy is restricted to in-frame clones and leaves out a portion. The repertoire holds roughly 1 million clones, with roughly 80% as singletons. The material sequenced was memory CD4+ T cells sorted from blood. The subset was: CD45RA-negative fraction. The origin of the receptors is a man between 18 and 29 years old in good health.

This sequence joins TRBV5-1 and TRBJ2-5; no clear D gene. Trimming removed 0 bases at V and 0 bases at J, with 15 bases between. This CDR3 region has 17 residues. Germline V gene lookup returns CDR1 SGHRS and CDR2 YFSETQ. The CDR3 region has the DNA TGCGCCAGCAGCTTGGCCCGGTTAGGGCCAGACCAAGAGACCCAGTACTTC. The encoded protein is CASSLARLGPDQETQYF.

V gene TRBV19 combines with J gene TRBJ2-7; 14 bases agree with TRBD2. This CDR3 is built from 16 residues. In germline, CDR1 is LNHDA, CDR2 SQIVND (reference sequence). The junction had 10 bases not matched to a gene; V was cut back by 7 bases and J by 5 bases. CDR3 sequence reads: CASTETSGRASDEQYF. DNA for the CDR3: TGTGCCAGTACCGAGACTAGCGGGAGGGCCTCGGACGAGCAGTACTTC. The whole variable domain, filled in from reference TRBV19 and TRBJ2-7, reads DGGITQSPKYLFRKEGQNVTLSCEQNLNHDAMYWYRQDPGQGLRLIYYSQIVNDFQKGDIAEGYSVSREKKESFPLTVTSAQKNPTAFYLCASTETSGRASDEQYFGPGTRLTVT.

J is TRBJ1-2 and V is TRBV29-1, with D possibly matching TRBD1 (6 bases). The germline V gene has CDR1 SQVTM and CDR2 ANQGSEA. V dropped 8 bases and J dropped 3 bases, with 19 bases sitting between them. There are 14 residues in the CDR3. CDR3 sequence: CSHGGGVGHYGYTF. Written as DNA, the CDR3 is TGCAGCCACGGCGGGGGCGTGGGTCACTATGGCTACACCTTC. The whole variable domain, filled in from reference TRBV29-1 and TRBJ1-2, reads SAVISQKPSRDICQRGTSLTIQCQVDSQVTMMFWYRQQPGQSLTLIATANQGSEATYESGFVIDKFPISRPNLTFSTLTVSNMSPEDSSIYLCSHGGGVGHYGYTFGSGTRLTVV.

This rearrangement joins TRBV6-5 to TRBJ2-3; D might be TRBD2 (5 bases). The germline V and J ends were trimmed by 6 bases and 2 bases, with 12 bases remaining between them. The CDR3 is made up of 14 amino acids. Germline CDR1 MNHEY, CDR2 SVGAGI. The CDR3 nucleotides read TGTGCCAGCAGGCAAGCGGTTAACACAGATACGCAGTATTTT. This sequence encodes CASRQAVNTDTQYF.

The CDR3 reads CASSGSGSYYEQYF. The CDR3 DNA reads as TGTGCCAGCAGTGGTTCCGGGTCCTATTACGAGCAGTACTTC. This chain links TRBV25-1 with TRBJ2-7; no clear D. This CDR3 has 14 residues. Looked up from germline, CDR1 is MGHDK and CDR2 is SYGVNS. V lost 4 bases, J lost 4 bases, and 14 bases lay in between.

The J gene is TRBJ1-5, the V gene TRBV19, with 7 bases fitting TRBD1. Germline V gene data show CDR1 as LNHDA and CDR2 as SQIVND (reference sequence). The V segment lost 8 bases and the J segment 1 base; nucleotides outside the gene matches: 5. The CDR3 length is 14 residues. CDR3 residues: CASSGGVSNQPQHF. As DNA, the CDR3 is TGTGCCAGTTCAGGGGGAGTGAGCAATCAGCCCCAGCATTTT.

The rearrangement links TRBV19 to TRBJ1-5, with D possibly matching TRBD1 (5 bases). V was cut by 2 bases and J by 7 bases, with 9 bases left in between. In germline, CDR1 is LNHDA, CDR2 SQIVND (reference sequence). The CDR3 spans 13 residues. The CDR3 nucleotides read TGTGCCAGTAGTATAAAGGGGCCACAGCCCCAGCATTTT. Protein product: CASSIKGPQPQHF.

This clone was observed a handful of times. This chain joins TRBV19 and TRBJ2-7, with 13 nucleotides matching TRBD2. J lost 0 bases, V lost 6 bases, and 11 bases had no gene match. CDR1 is LNHDA, CDR2 SQIVND, per germline (reference sequence). The CDR3 extends over 18 amino acids. The DNA for the CDR3 is TGTGCCAGTAGCGAAACGGGACTAGCGGGGTCGAGCTCCTACGAGCAGTACTTC. Amino acid sequence: CASSETGLAGSSSYEQYF.

The chain carries TRBV15 and TRBJ2-7, with D unresolved. Trimming took 3 bases from V and 4 from J, leaving 10 bases between them. Germline V gives CDR1 LNHNV, CDR2 YYDKDF (reference sequence). The CDR3 has 13 amino acids. The CDR3, as DNA: TGTGCCACCAGCAGCGCGGCTTGGTACGAGCAGTACTTC. Its translation is CATSSAAWYEQYF.

This clone appeared a few times. The J gene is TRBJ1-1, the V gene TRBV5-1; tentative D call: TRBD1 (5 bases). V was trimmed by 4 bases and J by 4 bases, leaving 14 bases between them. The CDR3 consists of 14 residues. CDR1 SGHRS and CDR2 YFSETQ come from the germline V gene. The CDR3 nucleotides read TGCGCCAGCAGCCTGCGGGGCGAACCCACTGAAGCTTTCTTT. Encoded protein: CASSLRGEPTEAFF.

Many counts were recorded for this clone. The J gene is TRBJ1-6, the V gene TRBV5-4; D is perhaps TRBD1 (6 bases). The germline CDR1 and CDR2 sequences are SGHNT and YYREEE (reference sequence). Trimming removed 3 bases from V and 6 bases from J, with 16 bases in between. This CDR3 has 16 amino acids. In DNA form, the CDR3 reads TGTGCCAGCAGCTCGGGTTCCGGGACACTTAATTCACCCCTCCACTTT. The encoded protein is CASSSGSGTLNSPLHF. The full variable domain, in which reference TRBV5-4 and TRBJ1-6 provide the parts outside the CDR3, is ETGVTQSPTHLIKTRGQQVTLRCSSQSGHNTVSWYQQALGQGPQFIFQYYREEENGRGNFPPRFSGLQFPNYSSELNVNALELDDSALYLCASSSGSGTLNSPLHFGNGTRLTVT.

The chain uses TRBV28 and TRBJ2-7; D gene unclear. Germline CDR1 is MDHEN and CDR2 is SYDVKM. The CDR3 sequence is 13 residues long. The ends were cut back, 6 bases at V and 12 bases at J, with 21 bases in the middle. CDR3 in amino acids: CASSPGRLLRLYF. The CDR3 DNA reads TGTGCCAGCAGCCCCGGGCGTCTCTTGAGGCTGTACTTC.

The rearrangement joins TRBV5-4 to TRBJ1-2; possibly TRBD1 for D (5 bases). The germline V gene encodes CDR1 SGHNT and CDR2 YYREEE (reference sequence). CDR3 length equals 16 residues. The V end was cut by 3 bases, the J end by 8 bases, with 23 bases between. The CDR3 reads CASSSPIGDFRFGYTF. The CDR3 nucleotides are TGTGCCAGCAGCTCACCCATAGGGGATTTTCGTTTCGGCTACACCTTC.

Regarding this clone: This CDR3 is also generated by other DNA sequences in the sample. The V and J genes are TRBV5-1 and TRBJ2-5; weak D call: TRBD2 (5 bases). Trimming pared 2 bases from V and 4 bases from J, leaving 9 bases between. The CDR3 consists of 13 residues. The germline gives CDR1 SGHRS, CDR2 YFSETQ. The CDR3 bases are TGCGCCAGCAGCTTAGGAGGAGCAGAGACCCAGTACTTC. This translates into CASSLGGAETQYF. Drawing the rest from reference TRBV5-1 and TRBJ2-5, the complete variable domain is KAGVTQTPRYLIKTRGQQVTLSCSPISGHRSVSWYQQTPGQGLQFLFEYFSETQRNKGNFPGRFSGRQFSNSRSEMNVSTLELGDSALYLCASSLGGAETQYFGPGTRLLVL.

DNA for the CDR3: TGTGCCAGCAGCTTGGTTTTCGGGGCCAACGTCCTGACTTTC. The encoded protein is CASSLVFGANVLTF. This chain connects TRBV5-6 to TRBJ2-6; D remains ambiguous. This CDR3 spans 14 amino acids. Looked up from germline, CDR1 is SGHDT and CDR2 is YYEEEE. V was pared by 0 bases and J by 4 bases, with 5 bases between.

V gene TRBV27 combines with J gene TRBJ2-3; D remains ambiguous. Germline V CDR1 and CDR2: MNHEY, SMNVEV (reference sequence). V was trimmed by 3 bases and J by 3 bases, leaving 13 bases between them. This CDR3 is built from 15 residues. As DNA, the CDR3 is TGTGCCAGCAGTTTGGGTGAGCCGTTGACAGATACGCAGTATTTT. Translating gives CASSLGEPLTDTQYF.

This sequence joins TRBV6-5 and TRBJ1-2; the match to TRBD1 covers 10 bases. The CDR3 consists of 14 residues. The germline V gene encodes CDR1 MNHEY and CDR2 SVGAGI. Germline trimming cut 11 bases from V and 3 bases from J; bases unmatched to any gene: 9. This CDR3 reads CAATAGQGYYGYTF. Written as DNA, the CDR3 is TGTGCCGCCACGGCGGGACAGGGGTACTATGGCTACACCTTC.

The genes are TRBV4-1 and TRBJ2-5; 7 nucleotides agree with TRBD2. The CDR3 spans 17 residues. Germline trimming cut 0 bases from V and 2 bases from J; bases unmatched to any gene: 9. Looked up from germline, CDR1 is MGHRA and CDR2 is YSYEKL. The chain's CDR3 is CASSQESEGRGQETQYF. In DNA, the CDR3 is TGCGCCAGCAGCCAAGAATCTGAAGGGAGGGGACAAGAGACCCAGTACTTC.

The J gene is TRBJ2-5, the V gene TRBV6-8, with TRBD2 matching over 8 bases. V gave up 7 bases and J gave up 4 bases; unmatched junction bases: 32. This CDR3 has 22 amino acids. Germline lookup yields CDR1 MNHGY and CDR2 SAAAGT. The CDR3 loop is CASTPEPAVTRGPTSGGETQYF. CDR3 DNA: TGTGCCAGCACCCCAGAGCCCGCAGTTACTCGAGGGCCAACAAGCGGGGGAGAGACCCAGTACTTC.

This chain uses TRBV29-1 with TRBJ2-3, with 9 bases aligning to TRBD1. CDR1 is SQVTM, CDR2 ANQGSEA, per germline. The CDR3 extends over 17 amino acids. V was clipped by 4 bases and J by 2 bases; unmatched bases: 13. CDR3 DNA: TGCAGCGTTGCACTGTTCCCGGGACAGGGAAACACAGATACGCAGTATTTT. Translated, it gives CSVALFPGQGNTDTQYF.

The J gene is TRBJ1-1, the V gene TRBV6-5; the D gene is possibly TRBD1 (5 bases). Germline V lookup: CDR1 MNHEY, CDR2 SVGAGI. V was pared by 4 bases and J by 5 bases, with 11 bases between. This CDR3 has 13 amino acids. The CDR3 protein is CASSSRAETEAFF. The DNA for the CDR3 is TGTGCCAGCAGTTCCAGGGCTGAAACTGAAGCTTTCTTT.

About this clone itself: Within the sample, other DNA sequences also encode this same CDR3. The J gene is TRBJ2-7, the V gene TRBV4-1, with TRBD2 as a possible D gene (5 bases). V lost 0 bases, J lost 0 bases, and 12 bases lay in between. The CDR3 sequence is 16 residues long. CDR1 and CDR2 from the germline V gene are MGHRA and YSYEKL. CDR3: CASSQDPSGSSYEQYF. The CDR3 DNA is TGCGCCAGCAGCCAAGACCCCAGCGGATCCTCCTACGAGCAGTACTTC.